The T cell receptor (beta chain) described here comes from a study of OX40 agonist ivuxolimab in advanced cancers. Overall study: With ivuxolimab, an agonistic anti-OX40 (CD134) antibody, patients were treated. The dose-escalation group included hepatocellular carcinoma, melanoma, renal cell carcinoma and head and neck cancer. Males comprised 75% to 90% of the group, whose mean age was approximately 60 years (range 23 to 79).

Produced via immunoSEQ multiplex PCR; TCRdb's table is partial and in-frame only. The table records 20,000 to 25,000 clones, around 80% of them present only once. V gave up 5 bases and J gave up 2 bases, with 12 bases separating them. The CDR3 is 14 amino acids. Germline V gene sequence: CDR1 MDHEN, CDR2 SYDVKM. Comments on this clone: Its antigen is currently unknown.

Broader study findings: Among expanded peripheral T cells, antigen specificity went undetermined.

This sequence originates from an adult with an advanced solid tumor such as melanoma, head and neck, liver or kidney cancer. Source: CD4+ or CD8+ T cells sorted from blood, taken in a trial of the OX40 agonist ivuxolimab. V gene TRBV28 combines with J gene TRBJ2-5, with D uncertain. The CDR3 region is CASSPPYGQETQYF. The DNA of the CDR3 is TGTGCCAGCAGTCCACCCTATGGGCAAGAGACCCAGTACTTC.